These T cell receptor beta chains were read from a single sample in a study of T cell responses to AZD1222 COVID-19 vaccine. Measured with immunoSEQ multiplex PCR; TCRdb has only the in-frame clones, and not every one. This table has 130,000 or so clones, 80% to 95% appearing once. The material sequenced was peripheral blood, taken on day 0 of AZD1222 vaccination. The receptors stem from an adult in good health. Both conserved end residues are part of each CDR3. A D gene is named only where the DNA matches it firmly. A clone size is listed for some rows: how often the clone was seen (once, few, many), or a class if it is expanded.

abundance,j_gene,d_gene,v_gene,CDR3nt,CDR3aa
.,TRBJ2-7,TRBD1,TRBV19,TGTGCCAGTAGTCACTTGACAGGGAATCTTCCCTACGAGCAGTACTTC,CASSHLTGNLPYEQYF
.,TRBJ1-1,.,TRBV19,TGTGCCAGTAGTATTGGACAGATCGGTGAAGCTTTCTTT,CASSIGQIGEAFF
.,TRBJ1-2,.,TRBV4-3,TGCGCCAGCAGCCAAGAGCACCGACTCTATGGCTACACCTTC,CASSQEHRLYGYTF
.,TRBJ1-3,.,TRBV5-1,TGCGCCAGCAGCTTGGCCGCTGGAAACACCATATATTTT,CASSLAAGNTIYF
.,TRBJ1-6,.,TRBV15,TGTGCCACCAGCAGAGAGGGATGGGGGAATTCACCCCTCCACTTT,CATSREGWGNSPLHF
.,TRBJ2-7,.,TRBV29-1,TGCAGCGTTGCGTTCGGGGTCTACGAGCAGTACTTC,CSVAFGVYEQYF
.,TRBJ2-6,.,TRBV19,TGTGCCAGTAGGAGGTCTTACCGTGGCTCTGGGGCCAACGTCCTGACTTTC,CASRRSYRGSGANVLTF
.,TRBJ2-1,TRBD1,TRBV27,TGTGCCAGCAGTACGCCGGGACAGGGTTACAATGAGCAGTTCTTC,CASSTPGQGYNEQFF
.,TRBJ1-4,TRBD1,TRBV27,TGTGCCAGCAGACCACAGGGGTGGGCTGAAAAACTGTTTTTT,CASRPQGWAEKLFF
few,TRBJ2-4,.,TRBV7-2,TGTGCCAGCAGCTTATCTGCGTCAGTCAATGGAGACATTCAGTACTTC,CASSLSASVNGDIQYF
.,TRBJ2-7,TRBD2,TRBV27,TGTGCCAGCAGTTTAGGGACTAGCGGGAGGGGAGGGGACTACGAGCAGTACTTC,CASSLGTSGRGGDYEQYF
.,TRBJ2-1,TRBD2,TRBV19,TGTGCCAGTAGTTCCCCTAGCGGGAGTAAATACAATGAGCAGTTCTTC,CASSSPSGSKYNEQFF
.,TRBJ1-1,TRBD1,TRBV19,TGTGCCAGTAGCCCTAGGACAGGGATGGGGGAAACTGAAGCTTTCTTT,CASSPRTGMGETEAFF
.,TRBJ1-1,.,TRBV6-5,TGTGCCAGCAGTTTGACAGTCTACACTGAAGCTTTCTTT,CASSLTVYTEAFF
.,TRBJ1-5,TRBD1,TRBV7-9,TGTGCCAGCAGCTTAGCGGGACAGGCTTATCAGCCCCAGCATTTT,CASSLAGQAYQPQHF
.,TRBJ1-3,.,TRBV19,TGTGCCAGTAGTATTGGGATTCAAAGCTCTGGAAACACCATATATTTT,CASSIGIQSSGNTIYF
.,TRBJ2-7,.,TRBV11-3,TGTGCCAGCAGCTTAGGGGATCCACCCTACGAGCAGTACTTC,CASSLGDPPYEQYF
once,TRBJ2-2,TRBD2,TRBV6-4,TGTGCCAGCAGTGAGATTAGCGGGAGAGTTTCCACCGGGGAGCTGTTTTTT,CASSEISGRVSTGELFF
.,TRBJ2-1,TRBD2,TRBV11-2,TGTGCCAGCAGCTCCCGAACCCGGACTAGCTCCCGGAATGAGCAGTTCTTC,CASSSRTRTSSRNEQFF
.,TRBJ2-2,TRBD2,TRBV30,TGTGCCTGGTGCCGGACTAGCGGGAGGGCCTGTCTCGGGGAGCTGTTTTTT,CAWCRTSGRACLGELFF
.,TRBJ1-1,TRBD1,TRBV13,TGTGCCAGCAGCTTTTTCCGCCGGGACAGCCCTGAAGCTTTCTTT,CASSFFRRDSPEAFF
.,TRBJ1-4,TRBD1,TRBV4-3,TGCGCCAGCAGCCAATCAGGGGGGCCTAATGAAAAACTGTTTTTT,CASSQSGGPNEKLFF
.,TRBJ1-3,TRBD1,TRBV28,TGTGCCAGCACCCAAGGCGCCAGGGGGCGAGGAAACACCATATATTTT,CASTQGARGRGNTIYF
.,TRBJ1-6,.,TRBV28,TGTGCCAGCAGTTTAACGGTCGTTAATTCACCCCTCCACTTT,CASSLTVVNSPLHF
.,TRBJ2-2,.,TRBV7-9,TGTGCCAGCAGCCCCGGCATGTCCGGGGAGCTGTTTTTT,CASSPGMSGELFF
.,TRBJ2-4,.,TRBV6-5,TGTGCCAGCAAGGATAACATTCAGTACTTC,CASKDNIQYF
.,TRBJ2-5,.,TRBV28,TGTGCCAGCAGGCCGCCGGGCTTAGAGACCCAGTACTTC,CASRPPGLETQYF
.,TRBJ1-1,.,TRBV6-2/TRBV6-3,TGTGCCAGCAGTTACGGGGGAGCTGAAGCTTTCTTT,CASSYGGAEAFF
.,TRBJ2-7,TRBD2,TRBV29-1,TGCAGCGCTGGGACTAGCGGGAGCTACGAGCAGTACTTC,CSAGTSGSYEQYF
.,TRBJ1-6,.,TRBV7-3,TGTGCCAGCAGCTTAGGCCCCGGGAGAGGGAGCACACCCCTCCACTTT,CASSLGPGRGSTPLHF
.,TRBJ2-1,TRBD2,TRBV10-3,TGTGCCATCAGACCCGGGGGGGGAGGGAGCTCCTACAATGAGCAGTTCTTC,CAIRPGGGGSSYNEQFF
.,TRBJ1-2,.,TRBV27,TGTGCCAGCAGTTTGGGCCCTGGGGGTGGCTACACCTTC,CASSLGPGGGYTF
.,TRBJ1-2,TRBD1,TRBV5-1,TGCGCCAGCAAGGAGGGGGCGGGCTATGGCTACACCTTC,CASKEGAGYGYTF
.,TRBJ1-2,TRBD1,TRBV27,TGTGCCAGCAGTTTACGAGTAGGGGGCAACGGCTACACCTTC,CASSLRVGGNGYTF